This T cell receptor (beta chain) was sequenced for a study of a mutant IDH1 vaccine in newly diagnosed glioma. Time point here: week 35, safety follow-up. It was 300 ug of mutant IDH1 20-mer peptide that made up each vaccine dose, given with topical imiquimod. Trimming took 5 bases from V and 1 from J; bases not matched to a gene: 6. Germline V gene lookup returns CDR1 SGHAT and CDR2 FQNNGV. The CDR3 runs to 15 residues. A note on this clone: Its antigen is still unknown.

The method was immunoSEQ multiplex PCR; TCRdb's version includes in-frame clones alone and lacks a portion of them. The data contain approximately 62,000 clones, around four fifths of them singletons. The material was PBMCs, obtained from a glioma patient whose treatment included an IDH1 peptide vaccine. The receptor was isolated from a man aged 25 to 40 with glioma. This rearrangement joins TRBV11-2 to TRBJ1-1, with 8 positions matching TRBD1. The CDR3: CASSTYRGENTEAFF. DNA for the CDR3: TGTGCCAGCAGCACTTACAGGGGGGAGAACACTGAAGCTTTCTTT.